The clone carrying this T cell receptor (beta chain) was detected only a few times. Antigen specificity is unknown. Unique molecular identifiers were incorporated during preparation of the TCRbeta library. TCRdb independently ran MiXCR on the PCR reads; one entry per CDR3 protein. The sample shows around 490,000 distinct CDR3 sequences, approximately 10% of them seen only once. This sample is part of a study of T-cell reconstitution after alpha-beta-depleted transplantation in children. Study-level results: By about two months after transplant, alpha-beta T cells reportedly arose from several hundred graft clones that had expanded.

V lost 0 bases, J lost 6 bases, and 9 bases lay in between. The CDR3 is made up of 14 amino acids. In germline, CDR1 is SGHDN, CDR2 FVKESK. This chain joins TRBV14 and TRBJ2-1; a possible D gene is TRBD2 (5 bases). This TCR was recovered from a female patient aged 2-9 years who had a stem cell transplant for aplastic anemia, so the T cells may come from the graft donor. Sequencing was performed on PBMCs, mostly from graft donor cells, taken 180 days after TCRalphabeta/CD19-depleted stem cell transplant. CDR3 sequence: CASSQDLAANEQFF. DNA for the CDR3: TGTGCCAGCAGCCAAGATCTAGCCGCCAATGAGCAGTTCTTC.